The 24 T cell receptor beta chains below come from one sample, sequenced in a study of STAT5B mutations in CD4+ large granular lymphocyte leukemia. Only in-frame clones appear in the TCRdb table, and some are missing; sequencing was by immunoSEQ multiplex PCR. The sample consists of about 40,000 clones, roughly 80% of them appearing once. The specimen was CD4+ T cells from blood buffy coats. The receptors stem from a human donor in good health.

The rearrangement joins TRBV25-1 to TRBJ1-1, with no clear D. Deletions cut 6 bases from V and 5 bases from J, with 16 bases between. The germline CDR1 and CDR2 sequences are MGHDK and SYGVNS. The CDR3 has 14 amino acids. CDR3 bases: TGTGCCAGCAGCCGTCAGGAATTCGGAACTGAAGCTTTCTTT. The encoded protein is CASSRQEFGTEAFF.

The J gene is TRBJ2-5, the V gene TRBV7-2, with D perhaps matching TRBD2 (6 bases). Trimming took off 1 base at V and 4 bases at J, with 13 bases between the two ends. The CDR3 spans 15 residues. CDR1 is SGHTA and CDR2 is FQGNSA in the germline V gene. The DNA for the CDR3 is TGTGCCAGCAGCTTAGGGTACGGGAGTGGAGAGACCCAGTACTTC. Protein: CASSLGYGSGETQYF.

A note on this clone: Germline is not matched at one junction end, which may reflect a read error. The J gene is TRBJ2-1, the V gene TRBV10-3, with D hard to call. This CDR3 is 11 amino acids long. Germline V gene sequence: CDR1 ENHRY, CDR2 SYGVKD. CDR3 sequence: CAIREYNEQFF. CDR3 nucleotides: TGTGCCATCAGGGAGTACAATGAGCAGTTCTTC.

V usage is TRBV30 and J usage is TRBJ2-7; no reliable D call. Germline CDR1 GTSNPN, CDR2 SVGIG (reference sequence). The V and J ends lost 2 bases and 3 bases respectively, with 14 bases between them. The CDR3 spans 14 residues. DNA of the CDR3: TGTGCCTGGAGTTCCAGAGGTCGCGTCTACGAGCAGTACTTC. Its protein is CAWSSRGRVYEQYF.

For the CDR3, the DNA is TGTGCCAGCAGTGCAACTAGCGGAGGCAATGAGCAGTTCTTC. Translated: CASSATSGGNEQFF. The chain has TRBV25-1 and TRBJ2-1, with 8 bases that match TRBD2. The CDR3 is 14 residues long. CDR1 and CDR2 (germline): MGHDK, SYGVNS. V gave up 4 bases and J gave up 6 bases; unmatched junction bases: 5.

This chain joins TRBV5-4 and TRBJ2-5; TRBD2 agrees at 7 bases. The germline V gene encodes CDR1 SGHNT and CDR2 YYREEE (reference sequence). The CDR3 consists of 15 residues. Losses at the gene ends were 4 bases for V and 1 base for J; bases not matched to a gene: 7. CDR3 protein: CASSRWASGQETQYF. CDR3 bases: TGTGCCAGCAGCCGGTGGGCTAGCGGCCAAGAGACCCAGTACTTC.

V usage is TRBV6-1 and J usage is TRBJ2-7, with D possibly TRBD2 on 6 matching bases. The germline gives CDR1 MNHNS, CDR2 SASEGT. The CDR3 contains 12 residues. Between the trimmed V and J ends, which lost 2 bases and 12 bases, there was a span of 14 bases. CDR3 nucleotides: TGTGCCAGCAGTGAAAGAGTTAGCGGACTGTACTTC. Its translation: CASSERVSGLYF.

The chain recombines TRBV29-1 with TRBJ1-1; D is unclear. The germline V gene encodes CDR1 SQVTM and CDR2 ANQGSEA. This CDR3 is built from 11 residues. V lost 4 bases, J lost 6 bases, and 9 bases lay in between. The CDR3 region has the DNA TGCAGCGTTGTGGCTTTCCCTGAAGCTTTCTTT. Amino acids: CSVVAFPEAFF.

The CDR3, as DNA: TGTGCCATCAGTGAGTCGCAGGGCGGCACAGATACGCAGTATTTT. Amino acids: CAISESQGGTDTQYF. The V gene is TRBV10-3, the J gene TRBJ2-3; TRBD1 might be the D (5 bases). The germline V gene encodes CDR1 ENHRY and CDR2 SYGVKD. V was cut by 0 bases and J by 1 base, with 8 bases left in between. This CDR3 is built from 15 residues.

CDR3 sequence reads: CTSSQGLADYTGELFF. The CDR3 DNA reads as TGCACCAGCAGCCAAGGGCTAGCGGATTACACCGGGGAGCTGTTTTTT. The V gene is TRBV1, the J gene TRBJ2-2; the table's D gene call, TRBD2, was not cross checked with the DNA. TRBV1 is a documented pseudogene. This CDR3 comprises 16 residues.

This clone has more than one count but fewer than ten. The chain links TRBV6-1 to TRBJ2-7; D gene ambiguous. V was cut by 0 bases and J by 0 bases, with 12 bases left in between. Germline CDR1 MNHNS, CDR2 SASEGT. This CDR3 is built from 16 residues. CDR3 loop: CASSEALLGVSYEQYF. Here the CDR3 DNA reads TGTGCCAGCAGTGAAGCATTACTTGGGGTCTCCTACGAGCAGTACTTC.

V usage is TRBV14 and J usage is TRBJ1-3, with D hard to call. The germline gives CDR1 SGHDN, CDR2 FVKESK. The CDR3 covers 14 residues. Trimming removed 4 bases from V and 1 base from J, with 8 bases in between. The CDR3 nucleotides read TGTGCCAGCAGCCCGACCCGTTCTGGAAACACCATATATTTT. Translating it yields CASSPTRSGNTIYF.

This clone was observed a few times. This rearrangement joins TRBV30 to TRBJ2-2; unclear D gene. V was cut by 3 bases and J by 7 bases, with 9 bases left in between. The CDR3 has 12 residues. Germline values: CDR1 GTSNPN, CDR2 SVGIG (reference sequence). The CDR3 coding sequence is TGTGCCTGGAGGTTAGCTAACGGGGAGCTGTTTTTT. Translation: CAWRLANGELFF.

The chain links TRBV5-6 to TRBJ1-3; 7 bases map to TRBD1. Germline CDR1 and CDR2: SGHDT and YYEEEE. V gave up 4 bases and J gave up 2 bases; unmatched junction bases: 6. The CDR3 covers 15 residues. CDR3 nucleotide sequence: TGTGCCAGCAGCCCCTCCGACAGGGCTGGAAACACCATATATTTT. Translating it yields CASSPSDRAGNTIYF.

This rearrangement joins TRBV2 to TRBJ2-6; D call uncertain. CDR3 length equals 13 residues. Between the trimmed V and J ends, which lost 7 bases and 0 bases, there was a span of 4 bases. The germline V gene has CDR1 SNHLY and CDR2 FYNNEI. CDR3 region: CASTLSGANVLTF. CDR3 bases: TGTGCCAGCACCCTCTCTGGGGCCAACGTCCTGACTTTC.

CDR3 coding DNA: TGTGCCAGCGGGCGGGACACCACGAACACCGGGGAGCTGTTTTTT. Protein product: CASGRDTTNTGELFF. J is TRBJ2-2 and V is TRBV7-6; D is tentatively TRBD1 or TRBD2 (6 bases each). Looked up from germline, CDR1 is SGHVS and CDR2 is FNYEAQ. V was cut by 8 bases and J by 0 bases, with 13 bases left in between. This CDR3 has 15 amino acids.

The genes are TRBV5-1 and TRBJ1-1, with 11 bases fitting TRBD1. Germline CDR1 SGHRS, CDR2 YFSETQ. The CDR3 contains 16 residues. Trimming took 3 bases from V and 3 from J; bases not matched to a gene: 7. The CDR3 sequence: CASSSQGQGGHTEAFF. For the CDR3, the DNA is TGCGCCAGCAGCTCCCAGGGACAGGGGGGACACACTGAAGCTTTCTTT. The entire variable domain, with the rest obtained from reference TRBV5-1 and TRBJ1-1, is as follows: KAGVTQTPRYLIKTRGQQVTLSCSPISGHRSVSWYQQTPGQGLQFLFEYFSETQRNKGNFPGRFSGRQFSNSRSEMNVSTLELGDSALYLCASSSQGQGGHTEAFFGQGTRLTVV.

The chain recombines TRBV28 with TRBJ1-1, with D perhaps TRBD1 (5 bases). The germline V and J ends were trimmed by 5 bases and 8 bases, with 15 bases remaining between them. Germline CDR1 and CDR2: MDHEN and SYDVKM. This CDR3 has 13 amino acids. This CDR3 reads CASSPLGGVEAFF. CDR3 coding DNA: TGTGCCAGCAGTCCCCTTGGGGGGGTGGAAGCTTTCTTT.

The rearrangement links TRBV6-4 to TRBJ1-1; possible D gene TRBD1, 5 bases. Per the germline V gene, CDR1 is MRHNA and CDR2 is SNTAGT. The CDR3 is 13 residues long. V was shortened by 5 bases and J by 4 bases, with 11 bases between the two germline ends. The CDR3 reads CASSPGLSTEAFF. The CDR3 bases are TGTGCCAGCAGTCCAGGGCTGAGCACTGAAGCTTTCTTT.

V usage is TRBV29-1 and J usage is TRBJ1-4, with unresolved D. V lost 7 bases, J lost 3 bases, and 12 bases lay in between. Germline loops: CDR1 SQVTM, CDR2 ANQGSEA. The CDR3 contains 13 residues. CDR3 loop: CSAWPGANEKLFF. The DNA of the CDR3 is TGCAGCGCTTGGCCAGGAGCTAATGAAAAACTGTTTTTT.

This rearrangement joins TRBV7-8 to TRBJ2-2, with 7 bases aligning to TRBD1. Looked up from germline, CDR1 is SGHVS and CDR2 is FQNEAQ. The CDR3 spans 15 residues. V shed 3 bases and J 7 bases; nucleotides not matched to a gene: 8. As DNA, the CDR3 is TGTGCCAGCAGCTTGACAGGGATGGGTAACGGGGAGCTGTTTTTT. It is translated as CASSLTGMGNGELFF.

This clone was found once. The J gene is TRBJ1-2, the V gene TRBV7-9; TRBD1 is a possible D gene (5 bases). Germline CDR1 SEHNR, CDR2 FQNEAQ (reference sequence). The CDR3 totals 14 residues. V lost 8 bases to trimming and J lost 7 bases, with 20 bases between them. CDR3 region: CASQPDLEGFGYTF. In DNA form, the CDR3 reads TGTGCCAGCCAGCCTGACCTCGAGGGGTTTGGCTACACCTTC.

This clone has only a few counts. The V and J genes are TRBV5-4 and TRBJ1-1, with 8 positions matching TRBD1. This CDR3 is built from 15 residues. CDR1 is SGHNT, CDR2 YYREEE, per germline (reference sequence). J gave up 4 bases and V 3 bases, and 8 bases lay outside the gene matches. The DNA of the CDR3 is TGTGCCAGCAGCTCTACGGCAGGGGGCCTCACTGAAGCTTTCTTT. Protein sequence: CASSSTAGGLTEAFF.

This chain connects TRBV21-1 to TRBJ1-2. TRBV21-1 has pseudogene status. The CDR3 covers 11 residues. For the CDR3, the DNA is TGTGCCAGCAGCCCCGGTGGCGGCTACACCTTC. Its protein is CASSPGGGYTF.